This T cell receptor (beta chain) originates from a study of Graves' ophthalmopathy and Graves' hyperthyroidism (dated by TCRdb to the late 2010s). With regard to the full study: Peripheral blood samples were taken at the time of initial diagnosis, before any treatment was given. A discovery set of 90 to 100 patients (roughly 41 ophthalmopathy, about 55 stable hyperthyroidism) was enrolled to explore V-J signatures distinguishing ophthalmopathy from hyperthyroidism. In total, 135 blood samples were TCR-sequenced: 40 to 45 ophthalmopathy, approximately 75 hyperthyroidism and roughly 17 hyperthyroidism-to-ophthalmopathy patients. For training and testing, the 100 or so patients in the discovery cohort were randomly divided in a 7:3 ratio. In about six hyperthyroidism patients, the T-cell repertoires found in thyroid tissue were compared with those found in blood. To tell Graves' ophthalmopathy apart from Graves' hyperthyroidism, and to predict which patients would progress to ophthalmopathy, the study relied on TCR beta repertoire signatures. Following sampling, methimazole starting at 30 mg daily was administered to hyperthyroidism patients, and high-dose intravenous methylprednisolone was administered to ophthalmopathy patients. An independent validation cohort was composed of approximately 18 hyperthyroidism patients and about 17 patients who later progressed from hyperthyroidism to ophthalmopathy.

Ophthalmopathy patients had moderately to severely active disease, Clinical Activity Score of at least 3, NOSPECS grade of at least 4, and disease duration under 3 months. Patients were excluded if they had other autoimmune diseases, uncontrolled infections, pregnancy or lactation. Clinical symptoms, serum thyroxine, TRAb, thyroid ultrasound and orbital computed tomography were used for diagnosis. Ficoll-Paque density gradient centrifugation was used to isolate PBMCs from about 10 ml of fresh peripheral blood. Total RNA was extracted using Trizol reagent, and RNA quality was checked on an Agilent 2100 Bioanalyzer. The length of the CDR3 is 12 amino acids, counting both ends. CDR1 and CDR2, looked up from the germline V gene, are MNHNS and SASEGT. For repertoire sequencing, TCR beta CDR3 regions were amplified from RNA transcripts. HTBI primers and the Qiagen OneStep RT-PCR kit were used in a first-round RT-PCR, which was followed by a second-round multiplex PCR, size selection and purification. Libraries were sequenced on an Illumina HiSeq2000 using paired-end 100 bp reads. In the paper's pipeline: SOAPnuke was used to process the reads, removing any read that contained adapters or uncalled bases, had a mean Phred below 15, or lacked an exact match to the constant primer or identifier. High-quality paired reads were merged with COPE v1.2.5. Each unique nucleotide sequence was treated as a clonotype, and MiTCR v1.1 was used to align the clonotypes to the IMGT TRB V, D and J references. Analysis was restricted to V-J combinations with a frequency above 0.0001, which covered over 98% of repertoires. A TCR clonal expansion and chaos score per V-J combination was defined as the ratio of F50 clonal expansion to chaos observed in the TCRdist matrix. Welch's t-statistics and random forest were used to reduce features to about 13 V-J combinations, which were fed into a naive Bayes classifier. The similarity between thyroid and blood repertoires was quantified using the Morisita-Horn index. TCRdb trimmed the raw reads at Q25, called clones with MiXCR and kept productive beta chains. Entries are consolidated by CDR3 protein sequence, retaining the most common genes and DNA. TCRdb's processing, not the authors' own work, is the source of the V and J calls. This sample holds some 520,000 distinct CDR3 sequences; 14% were observed only once. About 9.4% of the sample belongs to the ten largest clones.

On this clonotype itself: Its antigen target is currently unknown. The final CDR3 position lacks the conserved phenylalanine or tryptophan, pointing to a likely read error. The limits of the CDR3 on the DNA are not certain, so only TCRdb's listed CDR3 is given.

Results the study describes overall, beyond this receptor: The 13-signature model separated ophthalmopathy from stable hyperthyroidism with roughly 89% sensitivity and just under 84% specificity in cross-validation, and 80%/75% in the test set. In validation, the model predicted ophthalmopathy progression with more than 70% sensitivity and around 72% specificity; roughly 11 predicted patients were CT-confirmed with GO in a median of 6.5 months. No statistical method was used to predetermine the sample size, and group allocation was not hidden from the investigators. Most of the expanded thyroid clonotypes with a frequency above 0.001 were also detected in blood, and it was suggested that the thyroid immune response may be reflected by blood repertoires.

Sequenced material: blood. This sequence was found in a woman between 25 and 40 years old with Graves' ophthalmopathy. Donor details come from another sample of the same person, matched by shared clones. The chain uses TRBV6-1 and TRBJ1-1; the table's D gene call, TRBD1, was not cross checked with the DNA. The CDR3 protein is CASTGANTEACL.